The rows below give T cell receptor beta chains drawn from one sample of a study of cytomegalovirus exposure and HLA in healthy donors. The assay was immunoSEQ multiplex PCR, and TCRdb's table has in-frame clones only and misses some. The sample is made up of some 130,000 clones, and the top ten hold approximately 1.7% of it. The sequenced sample consisted of PBMCs. All receptors come from a woman aged 35 to 49 in good health and CMV-seropositive. Each CDR3 is given with its conserved first and last residue. A D gene is named only where the DNA matches it firmly.

TRBV10-3	TRBJ2-7	.	CAISDLRGSYEQYF	TGTGCCATCAGTGACCTGCGGGGTTCCTACGAGCAGTACTTC
TRBV6-5	TRBJ2-1	.	CASSYGGGNEQFF	TGTGCCAGCAGTTACGGGGGCGGCAATGAGCAGTTCTTC
TRBV4-3	TRBJ2-5	TRBD2	CASSQGTSGSQETQYF	TGCGCCAGCAGCCAGGGGACTAGCGGGTCGCAAGAGACCCAGTACTTC
TRBV2	TRBJ1-5	.	CASSEEASGQPQHF	TGTGCCAGCAGTGAGGAGGCCTCGGGCCAGCCCCAGCATTTT
TRBV30	TRBJ2-2	TRBD1	CAWGTGATGELFF	TGTGCCTGGGGGACAGGGGCCACCGGGGAGCTGTTTTTT
TRBV30	TRBJ1-2	TRBD1	CAWSRDSNYGYTF	TGTGCCTGGAGCCGGGACAGTAACTATGGCTACACCTTC
TRBV5-1	TRBJ2-3	TRBD2	CASSLLAGGPGDTQYF	TGCGCCAGCAGCTTGCTAGCGGGAGGGCCGGGAGATACGCAGTATTTT
TRBV7-2	TRBJ2-7	TRBD2	CASSGGLAVYEQYF	TGTGCCAGCAGCGGGGGACTAGCCGTTTACGAGCAGTACTTC
TRBV7-2	TRBJ2-1	.	CASSTVTSADEQFF	TGTGCCAGCAGCACCGTAACTAGTGCGGATGAGCAGTTCTTC
TRBV5-1	TRBJ2-3	TRBD1	CASSTGQHTDTQYF	TGCGCCAGCAGCACGGGACAGCACACAGATACGCAGTATTTT
TRBV6-5	TRBJ2-7	TRBD2	CASSYSQSGGEQYF	TGTGCCAGCAGTTACTCCCAGTCGGGGGGCGAGCAGTACTTC
TRBV6-1	TRBJ2-5	.	CASSEVRAAETQYF	TGTGCCAGCAGTGAAGTGCGGGCGGCAGAGACCCAGTACTTC
TRBV5-1	TRBJ2-1	TRBD2	CASNNPSGSYTYNEQFF	TGCGCCAGCAACAACCCCAGCGGGAGTTACACCTACAATGAGCAGTTCTTC
TRBV28	TRBJ2-1	.	CASSLRSAEQFF	TGTGCCAGCAGTTTAAGGAGTGCTGAGCAGTTCTTC
TRBV6-4	TRBJ2-1	TRBD2	CASSDSTSGWNNEQFF	TGTGCCAGCAGTGACTCGACTAGCGGGTGGAACAATGAGCAGTTCTTC
TRBV5-4	TRBJ1-5	TRBD1	CASSLTGDSNQPQHF	TGTGCCAGCAGCTTGACAGGGGACAGCAATCAGCCCCAGCATTTT
TRBV27	TRBJ2-3	TRBD2	CASSSVAGGTSSTDTQYF	TGTGCCAGCAGCTCCGTAGCGGGAGGCACCTCTAGCACAGATACGCAGTATTTT
TRBV7-8	TRBJ1-5	TRBD1	CASSGTGDQPQHF	TGTGCCAGCAGCGGGACAGGGGATCAGCCCCAGCATTTT
TRBV19	TRBJ2-2	TRBD1	CASSRQGATTGELFF	TGTGCCAGTAGTAGACAGGGCGCGACCACCGGGGAGCTGTTTTTT